A selection of T cell receptor beta chains follows, all from one sample in a study of radiation and T cells in renal cell carcinoma. Assay used: immunoSEQ multiplex PCR; TCRdb lists only in-frame clones, some missing. The table includes about 91,000 clones, 82% detected once. Sample: blood, taken from a patient whose treatment included radiotherapy and nephrectomy. The receptors were gathered from a man in his sixties with renal cell carcinoma. Each CDR3 is given with its conserved first and last residue. D genes are given only for firm matches. Clone size appears in some rows only: once, few, many, or a class for an expanded clone.

size	V	J	D	DNA	CDR3
.	TRBV4-3	TRBJ2-1	TRBD1	TGCGCCAGCAGCCAAGATCCAGGGGGCGACGCCTACAATGAGCAGTTCTTC	CASSQDPGGDAYNEQFF
few	TRBV28	TRBJ2-7	TRBD2	TGTGCCAGCAGTTTATCACTAGCGGAGGGGAGCTCCTACGAGCAGTACTTC	CASSLSLAEGSSYEQYF
.	TRBV7-6	TRBJ2-7	TRBD1	TGTGCCAGCAGCTTATCGGGGACAGGGAAATCCTACGAGCAGTACTTC	CASSLSGTGKSYEQYF
.	TRBV2	TRBJ2-7	.	TGTGCCAGCAGTGAAACCTACGAGCAGTACTTC	CASSETYEQYF
.	TRBV9	TRBJ2-7	TRBD2	TGTGCCAGCAGCGCAAGCGGGACTAGCGGGACCTACGAGCAGTACTTC	CASSASGTSGTYEQYF
once	TRBV11-3	TRBJ2-6	.	TGTGCCAGCAGCCGAGGGGGTGCTGGGGCCAACGTCCTGACTTTC	CASSRGGAGANVLTF
.	TRBV9	TRBJ1-2	.	TGTGCCAGCAGCGTAGCCTTAAGGGGCTATGGCTACACCTTC	CASSVALRGYGYTF
.	TRBV7-2	TRBJ1-2	.	TGTGCCAGCAGCTTAGGCTGGGAGTCAGCCTATGGCTACACCTTC	CASSLGWESAYGYTF
.	TRBV5-4	TRBJ2-1	.	TGTGCCAGCAGCTTGGCTGGGGGAGGCTCCTACAATGAGCAGTTCTTC	CASSLAGGGSYNEQFF
.	TRBV18	TRBJ2-5	.	TGTGCCAGCTCACCAGAGGGGTGGACCCAGTACTTC	CASSPEGWTQYF
.	TRBV12-5	TRBJ2-5	.	TGTGCTAGTGGTTTGGGAGGGGGCCAAGAGACCCAGTACTTC	CASGLGGGQETQYF
once	TRBV4-3	TRBJ2-6	.	TGCGCCAGCAGCCAACCGGGGTCTTTTTCGGCCAACGTCCTGACTTTC	CASSQPGSFSANVLTF
.	TRBV7-2	TRBJ2-3	.	TGTGCCAGCAGTAGACAGTACACAGATACGCAGTATTTT	CASSRQYTDTQYF
.	TRBV28	TRBJ2-1	TRBD2	TGTGCCAGCACCCCGGGACTAGCGGTGAATGAGCAGTTCTTC	CASTPGLAVNEQFF
.	TRBV4-1	TRBJ1-3	TRBD1	TGCGCCAGCAGCAGGACAGGGAGAGGAAACACCATATATTTT	CASSRTGRGNTIYF
.	TRBV19	TRBJ1-2	.	TGTGCCAGTGGGGATTTGAACCCCTATGGCTACACCTTC	CASGDLNPYGYTF
.	TRBV7-7	TRBJ2-1	.	TGTGCCAGCAGCTTAGGCAGGGGGGGCGAGCAGTTCTTC	CASSLGRGGEQFF
.	TRBV10-3	TRBJ2-2	TRBD2	TGTGCCATCAGTGAATCTAGCGGGGGGGTCACCGGGGAGCTGTTTTTT	CAISESSGGVTGELFF